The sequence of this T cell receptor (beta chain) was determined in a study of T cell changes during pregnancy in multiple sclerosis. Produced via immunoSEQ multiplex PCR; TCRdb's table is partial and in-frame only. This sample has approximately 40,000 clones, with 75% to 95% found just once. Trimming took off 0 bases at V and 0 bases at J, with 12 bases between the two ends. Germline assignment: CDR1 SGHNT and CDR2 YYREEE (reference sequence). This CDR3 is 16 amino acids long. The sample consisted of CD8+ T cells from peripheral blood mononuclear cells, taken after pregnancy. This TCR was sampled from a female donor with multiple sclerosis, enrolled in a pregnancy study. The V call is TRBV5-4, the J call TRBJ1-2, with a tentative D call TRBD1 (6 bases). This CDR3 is CASSLAPDRTNYGYTF. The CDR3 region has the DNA TGTGCCAGCAGCTTGGCCCCCGACAGGACTAACTATGGCTACACCTTC.